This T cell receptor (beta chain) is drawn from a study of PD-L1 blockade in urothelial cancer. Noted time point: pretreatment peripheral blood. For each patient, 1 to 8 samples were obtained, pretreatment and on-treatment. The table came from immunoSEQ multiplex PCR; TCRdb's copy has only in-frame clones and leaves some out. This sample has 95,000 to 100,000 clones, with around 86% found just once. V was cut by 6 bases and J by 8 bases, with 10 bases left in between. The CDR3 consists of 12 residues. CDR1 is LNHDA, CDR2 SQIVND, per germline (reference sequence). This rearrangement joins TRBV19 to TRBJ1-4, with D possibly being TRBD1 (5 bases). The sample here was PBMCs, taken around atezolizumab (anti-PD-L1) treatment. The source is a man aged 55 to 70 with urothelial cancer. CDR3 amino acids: CASSEKGEKLFF. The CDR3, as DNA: TGTGCCAGTAGCGAAAAGGGGGAAAAACTGTTTTTT.